The 27 T cell receptor beta chains presented below share a single source sample, sequenced in a study of cytomegalovirus exposure and HLA in healthy donors. Method: immunoSEQ multiplex PCR; TCRdb's copy keeps in-frame clones and lacks some. The sample lists 150,000 to 170,000 clones, 86% occurring once. The sequenced sample was PBMCs. Receptors were obtained from a human donor in good health.

This clone came up a few times. The chain employs TRBV4-1 and TRBJ2-7; 7 nucleotides match TRBD1. The CDR3 extends over 14 amino acids. J gave up 7 bases and V 0 bases, and 6 bases lay outside the gene matches. Per the germline V gene, CDR1 is MGHRA and CDR2 is YSYEKL. The CDR3 coding sequence is TGCGCCAGCAGCCAAGATGAAGGGGGCAGGGAGCAGTACTTC. The encoded protein is CASSQDEGGREQYF.

The chain employs TRBV5-6 and TRBJ2-5, with D hard to call. V was clipped by 0 bases and J by 5 bases, with 11 bases between them. The CDR3 runs to 14 residues. The germline CDR1 and CDR2 sequences are SGHDT and YYEEEE. CDR3 sequence: CASSLAAAKETQYF. The CDR3 DNA reads as TGTGCCAGCAGCTTGGCCGCAGCGAAGGAGACCCAGTACTTC.

V and J are TRBV7-7 and TRBJ2-2; no clear D. Germline values: CDR1 SSHAT, CDR2 FNYEAQ (reference sequence). The CDR3 has 17 amino acids. The V and J ends lost 4 bases and 0 bases respectively, with 15 bases between them. The DNA of the CDR3 is TGTGCCAGCAGCTCCAACGGCGGCCTTGCGAACACCGGGGAGCTGTTTTTT. It yields the protein CASSSNGGLANTGELFF.

This clone was observed a few times. The V and J genes are TRBV6-6 and TRBJ2-3, with TRBD2 matching over 12 bases. Germline V lookup: CDR1 MNHNY, CDR2 SVGAGI (reference sequence). The ends lost 2 bases at V and 6 bases at J; junction bases unmatched: 6. The CDR3 is made up of 16 amino acids. The chain's CDR3 is CASSYGPSGGADTQYF. DNA of the CDR3: TGTGCCAGCAGTTACGGTCCTAGCGGGGGGGCTGATACGCAGTATTTT.

The chain joins TRBV5-5 to TRBJ2-3; 7 positions agree with TRBD1. This CDR3 has 14 residues. Germline values: CDR1 SGHKS, CDR2 YYEKEE (reference sequence). V lost 2 bases and J lost 6; bases outside the gene matches: 6. CDR3 nucleotide sequence: TGTGCCAGCAGCTTCTTAGGGGGCATTGATACGCAGTATTTT. This sequence encodes CASSFLGGIDTQYF. The variable domain in full, with the rest retrieved from reference TRBV5-5 and TRBJ2-3, is DAGVTQSPTHLIKTRGQQVTLRCSPISGHKSVSWYQQVLGQGPQFIFQYYEKEERGRGNFPDRFSARQFPNYSSELNVNALLLGDSALYLCASSFLGGIDTQYFGPGTRLTVL.

V and J are TRBV29-1 and TRBJ1-1; tentative D call: TRBD1 (6 bases). The CDR3 loop spans 10 amino acids. Trimming took 6 bases from V and 11 from J, leaving 13 bases between them. In germline, CDR1 is SQVTM, CDR2 ANQGSEA. The DNA of the CDR3 is TGCAGCGTCCGACAGGAGGCGGCTTTCTTT. Protein sequence: CSVRQEAAFF.

V gene TRBV7-3 combines with J gene TRBJ2-1; D possibly corresponds to TRBD2 (5 bases). This CDR3 contains 14 residues. The V gene's germline CDR1 is SGHTA and CDR2 FQGTGA. V shed 1 base and J shed 6 bases, with 10 bases lying between them. The CDR3 DNA follows: TGTGCCAGCAGCTTAATCGCTAGCACCAATGAGCAGTTCTTC. This codes for CASSLIASTNEQFF.

The rearrangement uses TRBV4-2 and TRBJ2-2; 13 bases are a match to TRBD2. CDR1 and CDR2 (germline): LGHNA, YNFKEQ. J was trimmed by 3 bases and V by 4 bases; bases with no gene match: 8. There are 18 residues in the CDR3. CDR3 bases: TGTGCCAGCAGCCCCCTTTCACTAGCGGGAGGGCACACCGGGGAGCTGTTTTTT. This codes for CASSPLSLAGGHTGELFF.

V gene TRBV18 combines with J gene TRBJ1-6; 8 positions match TRBD1. Trimming cost V 1 base and J 6 bases; bases outside gene matches: 5. CDR1 and CDR2 (germline): KGHSH, LQKENI. The CDR3 runs 16 residues. The CDR3 nucleotides read TGTGCCAGCTCACCACAAGGGACAGGCGGTAATTCACCCCTCCACTTT. It encodes CASSPQGTGGNSPLHF.

This chain joins TRBV28 and TRBJ2-7; 11 bases map to TRBD2. The CDR3 runs 14 residues. Looked up from germline, CDR1 is MDHEN and CDR2 is SYDVKM. Trimming cost V 4 bases and J 6 bases; bases outside gene matches: 5. The CDR3 DNA sequence: TGTGCCAGCAGTTCACTAGCGGGAGACATCGAGCAGTACTTC. Translating gives CASSSLAGDIEQYF. The full variable domain, in which reference TRBV28 and TRBJ2-7 provide the parts outside the CDR3, is DVKVTQSSRYLVKRTGEKVFLECVQDMDHENMFWYRQDPGLGLRLIYFSYDVKMKEKGDIPEGYSVSREKKERFSLILESASTNQTSMYLCASSSLAGDIEQYFGPGTRLTVT.

This rearrangement joins TRBV7-9 to TRBJ2-7, with D perhaps TRBD1 (6 bases). The CDR3 covers 14 residues. V was shortened by 4 bases and J by 1 base, with 11 bases between the two germline ends. Germline lookup yields CDR1 SEHNR and CDR2 FQNEAQ (reference sequence). CDR3 loop: CASSSGQSSYEQYF. The CDR3 DNA reads as TGTGCCAGCAGCTCGGGACAAAGTTCCTACGAGCAGTACTTC.

The V and J genes are TRBV9 and TRBJ1-1; 7 nucleotides match TRBD1. The CDR3 is made up of 12 amino acids. Germline V gene data show CDR1 as SGDLS and CDR2 as YYNGEE. Trimming cost V 4 bases and J 8 bases; bases outside gene matches: 5. CDR3 loop: CASSLTTGEAFF. CDR3 DNA sequence: TGTGCCAGCAGCCTAACGACAGGGGAAGCTTTCTTT.

This chain uses TRBV28 with TRBJ2-7; 9 bases are a match to TRBD2. Germline V gene sequence: CDR1 MDHEN, CDR2 SYDVKM. J was trimmed by 5 bases and V by 2 bases; bases with no gene match: 7. The CDR3 covers 15 residues. The CDR3 DNA sequence: TGTGCCAGCAGTTTAAGAAGTAGCGGGAGCCACGAGCAGTACTTC. Translation gives CASSLRSSGSHEQYF.

The chain uses TRBV6-5 and TRBJ2-5; 12 bases map to TRBD2. J gave up 4 bases and V 6 bases, and 6 bases lay outside the gene matches. Germline CDR1 MNHEY, CDR2 SVGAGI. This CDR3 is built from 15 residues. The CDR3: CASRPSGRARETQYF. In nucleotides, the CDR3 is TGTGCCAGCAGGCCTAGCGGGAGGGCCCGAGAGACCCAGTACTTC.

This clone was seen only a few times. This chain links TRBV7-8 with TRBJ2-7; the match to TRBD1 covers 7 bases. The germline CDR1 and CDR2 sequences are SGHVS and FQNEAQ. Losses at the gene ends were 6 bases for V and 1 base for J; bases not matched to a gene: 3. The CDR3 covers 13 residues. The CDR3 DNA is TGTGCCAGCAGGCGCAGGGGGTCCTACGAGCAGTACTTC. Translating it yields CASRRRGSYEQYF.

V and J are TRBV9 and TRBJ1-3; D possibly corresponds to TRBD1 (6 bases). V lost 3 bases and J lost 4, with 14 bases in between. Germline V gene data show CDR1 as SGDLS and CDR2 as YYNGEE. This CDR3 has 15 amino acids. CDR3 sequence reads: CASSAGGAQGNTIYF. DNA for the CDR3: TGTGCCAGCAGCGCCGGGGGGGCTCAAGGAAACACCATATATTTT.

In its sample, this clone was seen once. This chain links TRBV20-1 with TRBJ2-7; D possibly corresponds to TRBD1 (6 bases). V gave up 5 bases and J gave up 3 bases, with 8 bases separating them. Germline loops: CDR1 DFQATT, CDR2 SNEGSKA (reference sequence). The CDR3 extends over 11 amino acids. CDR3 amino acids: CSAPDSYEQYF. Written as DNA, the CDR3 is TGCAGTGCTCCGGACAGCTACGAGCAGTACTTC.

The CDR3 is CASSATGDTEAFF. Written as DNA, the CDR3 is TGTGCCAGCAGCGCAACGGGGGACACTGAAGCTTTCTTT. The V gene is TRBV7-2, the J gene TRBJ1-1; tentatively, D is TRBD1 (5 bases). Trimming took off 5 bases at V and 3 bases at J, with 10 bases between the two ends. The germline V gene has CDR1 SGHTA and CDR2 FQGNSA. This CDR3 has 13 amino acids.

V usage is TRBV27 and J usage is TRBJ1-1; D uncertain. V lost 2 bases and J 7 bases, leaving 11 bases between the germline ends. This CDR3 comprises 13 residues. CDR1 and CDR2 from the germline V gene are MNHEY and SMNVEV (reference sequence). The CDR3 protein is CASSLSWGVEAFF. The CDR3 DNA follows: TGTGCCAGCAGTTTAAGTTGGGGAGTTGAAGCTTTCTTT.

The V call is TRBV1, the J call TRBJ2-4; the table's D call TRBD1 went unverified against the DNA. TRBV1 is classified as a pseudogene. There are 18 residues in the CDR3. The CDR3 nucleotides read TGCACCAGCAGCCAAGGGAGGACAGGGACTCTAGCCAAAAACATTCAGTACTTC. Its protein product is CTSSQGRTGTLAKNIQYF.

This clone was seen just once. The rearrangement uses TRBV7-2 and TRBJ1-5; D is perhaps TRBD1 (6 bases). Per germline, CDR1 SGHTA and CDR2 FQGNSA. With 2 bases removed from V and 2 bases from J, the gap between germline ends came to 13 bases. There are 16 residues in the CDR3. The CDR3 sequence is CASSLTGQRGNQPQHF. The CDR3 nucleotides read TGTGCCAGCAGCTTAACTGGACAGAGGGGCAATCAGCCCCAGCATTTT.

This rearrangement joins TRBV27 to TRBJ1-5; D is uncertain. CDR1 is MNHEY, CDR2 SMNVEV, per germline (reference sequence). This CDR3 region has 12 residues. V dropped 6 bases and J dropped 0 bases, with 3 bases sitting between them. CDR3 amino acids: CASSFSNQPQHF. The CDR3 DNA is TGTGCCAGCAGCTTTAGCAATCAGCCCCAGCATTTT.

The chain recombines TRBV18 with TRBJ1-1, with D unclear. Germline CDR1 and CDR2: KGHSH and LQKENI. There are 14 residues in the CDR3. Trimming took 4 bases from V and 2 from J, leaving 11 bases between them. The CDR3 DNA sequence: TGTGCCAGCTCACTTACACCCGATAACACTGAAGCTTTCTTT. Translation gives CASSLTPDNTEAFF.

The rearrangement links TRBV19 to TRBJ2-7; TRBD1 agrees at 11 bases. The CDR3 has 14 amino acids. The germline V gene has CDR1 LNHDA and CDR2 SQIVND (reference sequence). V was clipped by 4 bases and J by 4 bases; unmatched bases: 3. CDR3 DNA sequence: TGTGCCAGTAGTAGGACAGGGGGCTTATACGAGCAGTACTTC. Its translation is CASSRTGGLYEQYF.

V usage is TRBV6-6 and J usage is TRBJ2-1; no firm D call. Germline V gives CDR1 MNHNY, CDR2 SVGAGI (reference sequence). The CDR3 has 13 residues. Trimming took off 0 bases at V and 7 bases at J, with 7 bases between the two ends. The DNA of the CDR3 is TGTGCCAGCAGTTACTCGGAGACGAATGAGCAGTTCTTC. Amino acid sequence: CASSYSETNEQFF.

V is TRBV7-2 and J is TRBJ2-1; 9 bases match TRBD1. Losses at the gene ends were 1 base for V and 8 bases for J; bases not matched to a gene: 3. There are 14 residues in the CDR3. CDR1 is SGHTA and CDR2 is FQGNSA in the germline V gene. The CDR3 spells CASSLVGQGYEQFF. Written as DNA, the CDR3 is TGTGCCAGCAGCTTAGTGGGACAGGGCTATGAGCAGTTCTTC.

The chain combines TRBV9 with TRBJ2-7; 9 nucleotides agree with TRBD2. The CDR3 is 14 amino acids. J was trimmed by 1 base and V by 3 bases; bases with no gene match: 2. From germline, CDR1 is SGDLS and CDR2 YYNGEE. The CDR3 region has the DNA TGTGCCAGCAGCGAGACTAGCGGTTCCTACGAGCAGTACTTC. Encoded protein: CASSETSGSYEQYF.